This T cell receptor beta chain was identified during a study of metastatic and nonmetastatic thyroid tumors. TCRdb redid the clone calls on the PCR reads using MiXCR. Counted here are fewer than 15,000 clones, approximately 12% occurring once; the ten biggest clones make up less than 15%. Thyroid surgery took place with no prior treatment in any patient. The CDR3 contains 14 residues. Germline CDR1 SGHRS, CDR2 YFSETQ. Trimming stripped 1 base from V and 2 bases from J, with 9 bases between. This clone was found many times. The sample was blood. This sequence joins TRBV5-1 and TRBJ1-1; no reliable D call. The TCR comes from a female donor with papillary thyroid cancer or a benign thyroid nodule (not recorded which). Some clones in this sample may be carry-over from other donors' samples. This CDR3 is CASSLRPGNTEAFF. The CDR3 bases are TGCGCCAGCAGCTTGAGGCCTGGAAACACTGAAGCTTTCTTT.